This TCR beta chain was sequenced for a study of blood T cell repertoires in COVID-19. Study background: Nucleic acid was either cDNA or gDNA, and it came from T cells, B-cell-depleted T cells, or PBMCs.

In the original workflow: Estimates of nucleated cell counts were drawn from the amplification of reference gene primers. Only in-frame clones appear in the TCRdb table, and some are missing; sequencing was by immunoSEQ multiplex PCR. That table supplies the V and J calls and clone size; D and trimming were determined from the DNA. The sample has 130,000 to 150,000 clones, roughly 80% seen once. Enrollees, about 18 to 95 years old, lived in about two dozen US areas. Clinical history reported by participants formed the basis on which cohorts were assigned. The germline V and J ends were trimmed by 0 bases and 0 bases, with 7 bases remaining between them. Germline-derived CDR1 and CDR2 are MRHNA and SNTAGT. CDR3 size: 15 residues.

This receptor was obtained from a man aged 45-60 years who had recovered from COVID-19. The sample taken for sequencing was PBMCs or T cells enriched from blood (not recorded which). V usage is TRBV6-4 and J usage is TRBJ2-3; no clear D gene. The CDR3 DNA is TGTGCCAGCAGTGACTCAGCTGCTAGCACAGATACGCAGTATTTT. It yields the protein CASSDSAASTDTQYF.